This TCR beta chain was documented in a study of cytomegalovirus exposure and HLA in healthy donors (TCRdb year 2017). About the study as a whole: According to a later analysis, one platform produced both the roughly 110 validation repertoires and the 730 or so repertoires of the first cohort. To predict cytomegalovirus infection status, the study brought together high-throughput TCR immunosequencing, statistical association of individual TCRs with disease status, and machine learning. A separate validation cohort of about 110 different subjects was used in addition to the roughly 620-subject first cohort. The study aimed to test whether signatures of past pathogen exposure could be identified by cataloging public T cell receptors.

Worth noting for this clone: Its target antigen remains unknown. Base quality data are lacking; no much larger clone is found one base away.

Library construction relied on the immunoSEQ multiplex PCR assay. The study's own analysis went as follows. A statistical classification framework was built for diagnosing cytomegalovirus status from the catalog of TCR beta chain sequences. TCRdb carries this immuneACCESS record with in-frame sequences only. Its versions omit some clonotypes, under half of them owing to an unresolved V gene in the studies checked, with the rest unexplained. The V and J calls and clone size are taken from that table; D and trimming were inferred from the DNA. The sample includes 150,000 to 200,000 clones, with about four fifths observed a single time. Approximately 7% of the sample is taken by the ten largest. What the study reported, not specific to this receptor: In vitro tests confirmed that a few of the cytomegalovirus-associated TCR beta chains recognize cytomegalovirus antigens. A later analysis found that TCRs clustered in the first cohort also tended to co-occur in the 120 validation repertoires, with more than 90% of cluster scores above 0. In both the original and validation cohorts, the classifier was reported to diagnose cytomegalovirus status with high specificity and sensitivity. Most TCR sequences were observed very rarely across donors, whereas some public TCRs were present in many individuals. The study gave a list of about 150 TCR beta chains associated with cytomegalovirus. The authors suggested that the approach could potentially be generalized to other disease states and immunological phenotypes. A later analysis lacked HLA typing for the validation cohort, so it scored co-occurrence in that cohort across all 120 repertoires.

V loses 0 bases, J loses 0 bases, and the germline ends lie 6 bases apart. Via the germline V gene, CDR1 is MNHNS and CDR2 SASEGT. The CDR3, cysteine through phenylalanine, is 14 amino acids long. The DNA shown is the 42-base CDR3, in frame from base 1. Separate from the approximately 700-subject first cohort, the validation cohort of over 90 subjects was the group to which the donors belonged. Sequencing input: PBMCs. This TCR derives from a man aged 18 to 29 in good health and CMV-seropositive. Recombination linked TRBV6-1 to TRBJ2-7, with the identity of the D gene unclear. The CDR3 region reads CASSEAWSSYEQYF. The sequence in DNA is TGTGCCAGCAGTGAAGCTTGGAGCTCCTACGAGCAGTACTTC.